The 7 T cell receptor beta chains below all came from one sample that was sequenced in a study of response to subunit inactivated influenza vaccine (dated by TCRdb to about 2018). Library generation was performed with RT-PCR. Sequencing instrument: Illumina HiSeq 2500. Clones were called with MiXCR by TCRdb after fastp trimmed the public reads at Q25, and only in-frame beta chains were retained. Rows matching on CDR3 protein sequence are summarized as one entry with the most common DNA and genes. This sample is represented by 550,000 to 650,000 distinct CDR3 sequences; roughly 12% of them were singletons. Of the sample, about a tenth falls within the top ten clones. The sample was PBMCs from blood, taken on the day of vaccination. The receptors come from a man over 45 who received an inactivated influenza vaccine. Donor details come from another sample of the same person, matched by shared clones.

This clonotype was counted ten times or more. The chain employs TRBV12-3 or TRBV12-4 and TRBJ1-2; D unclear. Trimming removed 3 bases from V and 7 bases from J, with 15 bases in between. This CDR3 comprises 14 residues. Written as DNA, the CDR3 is TGTGCCAGCAGTTTTAGCCCCGGATTCTCTGGCTACACCTTC. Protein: CASSFSPGFSGYTF.

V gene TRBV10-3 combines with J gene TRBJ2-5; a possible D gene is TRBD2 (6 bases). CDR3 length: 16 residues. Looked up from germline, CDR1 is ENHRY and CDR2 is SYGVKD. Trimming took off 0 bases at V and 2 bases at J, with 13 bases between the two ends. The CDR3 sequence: CAISESRESGQETQYF. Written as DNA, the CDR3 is TGTGCCATCAGTGAGTCACGGGAGAGTGGGCAAGAGACCCAGTACTTC.

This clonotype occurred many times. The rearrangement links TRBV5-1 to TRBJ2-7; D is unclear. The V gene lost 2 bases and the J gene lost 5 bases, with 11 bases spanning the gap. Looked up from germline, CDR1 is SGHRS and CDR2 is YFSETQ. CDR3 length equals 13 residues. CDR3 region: CASSLTPSHEQYF. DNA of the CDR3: TGCGCCAGCAGCTTAACACCGTCCCACGAGCAGTACTTC.

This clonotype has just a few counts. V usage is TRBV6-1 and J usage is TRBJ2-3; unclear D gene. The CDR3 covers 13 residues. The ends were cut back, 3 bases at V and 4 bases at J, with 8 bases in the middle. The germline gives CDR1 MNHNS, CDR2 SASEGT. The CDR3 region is CASSDQASDTQYF. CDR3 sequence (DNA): TGTGCCAGCAGTGACCAAGCATCAGATACGCAGTATTTT.

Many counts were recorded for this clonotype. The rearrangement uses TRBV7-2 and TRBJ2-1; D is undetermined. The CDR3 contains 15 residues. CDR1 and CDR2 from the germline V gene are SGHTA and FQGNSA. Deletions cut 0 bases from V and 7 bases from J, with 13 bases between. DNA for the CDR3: TGTGCCAGCAGCTTAGCAAGCGCACGAATGAATGAGCAGTTCTTC. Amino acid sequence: CASSLASARMNEQFF.

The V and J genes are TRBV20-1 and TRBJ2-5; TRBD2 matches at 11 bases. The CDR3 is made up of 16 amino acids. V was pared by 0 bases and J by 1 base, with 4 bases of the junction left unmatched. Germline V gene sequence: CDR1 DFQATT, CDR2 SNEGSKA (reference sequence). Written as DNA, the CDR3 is TGCAGTGCTAGAGATATTAGCGGGGGGGTCCAAGAGACCCAGTACTTC. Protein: CSARDISGGVQETQYF.

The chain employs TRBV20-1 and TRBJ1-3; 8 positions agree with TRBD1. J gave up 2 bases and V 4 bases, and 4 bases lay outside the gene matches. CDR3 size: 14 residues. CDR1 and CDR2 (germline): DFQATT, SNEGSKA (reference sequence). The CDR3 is CSATRTGTGNTIYF. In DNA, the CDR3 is TGCAGTGCTACACGGACAGGGACTGGAAACACCATATATTTT.